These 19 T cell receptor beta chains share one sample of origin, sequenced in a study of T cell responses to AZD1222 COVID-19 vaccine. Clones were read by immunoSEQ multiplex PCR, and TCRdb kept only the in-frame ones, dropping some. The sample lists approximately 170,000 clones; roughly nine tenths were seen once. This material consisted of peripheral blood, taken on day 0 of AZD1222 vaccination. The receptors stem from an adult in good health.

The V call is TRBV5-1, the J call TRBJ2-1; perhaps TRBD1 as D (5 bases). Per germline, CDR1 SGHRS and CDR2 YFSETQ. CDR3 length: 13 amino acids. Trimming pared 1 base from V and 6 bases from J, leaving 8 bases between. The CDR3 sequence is CASSLSRGNEQFF. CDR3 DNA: TGCGCCAGCAGCTTGAGTAGGGGCAATGAGCAGTTCTTC. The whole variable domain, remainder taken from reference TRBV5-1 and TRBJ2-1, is KAGVTQTPRYLIKTRGQQVTLSCSPISGHRSVSWYQQTPGQGLQFLFEYFSETQRNKGNFPGRFSGRQFSNSRSEMNVSTLELGDSALYLCASSLSRGNEQFFGPGTRLTVL.

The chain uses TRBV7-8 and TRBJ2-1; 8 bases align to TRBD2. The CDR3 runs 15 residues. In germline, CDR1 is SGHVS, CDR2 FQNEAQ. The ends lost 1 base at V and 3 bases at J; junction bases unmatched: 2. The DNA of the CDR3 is TGTGCCAGCAGCTTAGGGCGGGGGGTCTACAATGAGCAGTTCTTC. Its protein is CASSLGRGVYNEQFF.

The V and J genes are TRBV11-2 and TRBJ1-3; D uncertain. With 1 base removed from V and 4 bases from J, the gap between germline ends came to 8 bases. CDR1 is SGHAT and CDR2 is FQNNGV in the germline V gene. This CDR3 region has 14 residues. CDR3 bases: TGTGCCAGCAGCTTAGCGGGAGCCGGAAACACCATATATTTT. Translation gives CASSLAGAGNTIYF.

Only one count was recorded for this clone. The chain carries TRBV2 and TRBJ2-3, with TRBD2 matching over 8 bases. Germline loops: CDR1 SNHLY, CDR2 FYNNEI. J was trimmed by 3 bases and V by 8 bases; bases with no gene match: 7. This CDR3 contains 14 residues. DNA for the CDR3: TGTGCCAGCGACCCGGGACTAGTTACAGATACGCAGTATTTT. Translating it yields CASDPGLVTDTQYF.

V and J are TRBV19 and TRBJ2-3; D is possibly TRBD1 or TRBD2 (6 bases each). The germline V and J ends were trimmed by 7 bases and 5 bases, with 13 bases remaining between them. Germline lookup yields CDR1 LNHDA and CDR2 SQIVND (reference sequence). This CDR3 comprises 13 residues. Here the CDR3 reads CASKEGEVDTQYF. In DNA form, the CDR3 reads TGTGCCAGTAAAGAGGGGGAGGTAGATACGCAGTATTTT.

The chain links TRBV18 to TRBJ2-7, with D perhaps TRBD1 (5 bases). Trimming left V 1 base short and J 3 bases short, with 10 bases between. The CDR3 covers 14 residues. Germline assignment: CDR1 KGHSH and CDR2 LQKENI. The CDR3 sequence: CASSPRGANYEQYV. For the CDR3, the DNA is TGTGCCAGCTCACCACGTGGGGCTAACTACGAGCAGTACGTC.

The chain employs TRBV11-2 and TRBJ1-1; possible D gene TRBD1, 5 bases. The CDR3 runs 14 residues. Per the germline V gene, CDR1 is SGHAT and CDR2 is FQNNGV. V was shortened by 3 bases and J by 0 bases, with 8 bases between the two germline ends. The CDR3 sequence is CASSFRVLNTEAFF. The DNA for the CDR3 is TGTGCCAGCAGCTTCAGGGTCCTGAACACTGAAGCTTTCTTT.

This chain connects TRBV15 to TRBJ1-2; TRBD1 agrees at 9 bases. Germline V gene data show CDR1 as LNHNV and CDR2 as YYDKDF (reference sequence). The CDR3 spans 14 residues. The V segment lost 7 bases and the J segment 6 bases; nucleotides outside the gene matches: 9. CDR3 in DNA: TGTGCCACCACTAAGGGACAGGGTTTGAATGGCTACACCTTC. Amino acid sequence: CATTKGQGLNGYTF.

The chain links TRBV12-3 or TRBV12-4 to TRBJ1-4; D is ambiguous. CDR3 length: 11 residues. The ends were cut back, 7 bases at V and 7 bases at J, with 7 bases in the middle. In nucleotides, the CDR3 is TGTGCCAGCACCCTTGGTGAAAAACTGTTTTTT. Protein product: CASTLGEKLFF.

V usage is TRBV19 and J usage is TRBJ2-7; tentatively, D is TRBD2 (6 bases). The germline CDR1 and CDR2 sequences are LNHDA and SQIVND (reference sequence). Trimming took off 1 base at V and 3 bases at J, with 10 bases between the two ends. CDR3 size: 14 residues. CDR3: CASSIALGGYEQYV. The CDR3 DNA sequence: TGTGCCAGTAGTATAGCCTTGGGAGGCTACGAGCAGTACGTC.

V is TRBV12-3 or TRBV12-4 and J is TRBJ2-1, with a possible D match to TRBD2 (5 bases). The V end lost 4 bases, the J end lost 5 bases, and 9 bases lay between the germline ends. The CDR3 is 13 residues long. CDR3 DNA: TGTGCCAGCAGTTCTAGCATCCACAATGAGCAGTTCTTC. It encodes CASSSSIHNEQFF.

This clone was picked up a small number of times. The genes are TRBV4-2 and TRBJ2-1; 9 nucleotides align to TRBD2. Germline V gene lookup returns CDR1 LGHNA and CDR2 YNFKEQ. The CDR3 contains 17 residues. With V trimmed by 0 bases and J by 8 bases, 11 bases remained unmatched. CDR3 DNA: TGTGCCAGCAGCCAAGAAAGGCGGGGGGGTAGTTTTGATGAGCAGTTCTTC. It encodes CASSQERRGGSFDEQFF.

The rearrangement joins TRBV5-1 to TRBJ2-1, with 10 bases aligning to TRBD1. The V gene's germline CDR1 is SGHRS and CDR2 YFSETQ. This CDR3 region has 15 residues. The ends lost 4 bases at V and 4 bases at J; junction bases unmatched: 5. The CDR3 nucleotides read TGCGCCAGCAGCACGGGACAGGGGTCATACAATGAGCAGTTCTTC. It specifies CASSTGQGSYNEQFF.

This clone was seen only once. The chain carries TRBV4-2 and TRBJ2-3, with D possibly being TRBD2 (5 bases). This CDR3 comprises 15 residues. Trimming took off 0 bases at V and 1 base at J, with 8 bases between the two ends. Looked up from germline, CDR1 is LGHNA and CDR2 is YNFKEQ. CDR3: CASSQDFGGTDTQYF. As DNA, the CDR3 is TGTGCCAGCAGCCAAGATTTCGGGGGCACAGATACGCAGTATTTT.

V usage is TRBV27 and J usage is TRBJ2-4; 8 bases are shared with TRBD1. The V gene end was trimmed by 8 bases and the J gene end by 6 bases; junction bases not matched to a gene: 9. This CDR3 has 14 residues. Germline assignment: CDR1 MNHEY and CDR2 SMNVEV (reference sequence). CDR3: CASGGAGGINIQYF. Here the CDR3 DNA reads TGTGCCAGCGGTGGGGCAGGGGGCATAAACATTCAGTACTTC.

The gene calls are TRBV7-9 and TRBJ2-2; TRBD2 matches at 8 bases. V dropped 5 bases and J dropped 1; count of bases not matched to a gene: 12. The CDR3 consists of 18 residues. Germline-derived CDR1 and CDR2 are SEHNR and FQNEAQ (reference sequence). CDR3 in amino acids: CASSPTEGSGVNTGELFF. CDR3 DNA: TGTGCCAGCAGCCCTACCGAGGGTAGCGGGGTGAACACCGGGGAGCTGTTTTTT.

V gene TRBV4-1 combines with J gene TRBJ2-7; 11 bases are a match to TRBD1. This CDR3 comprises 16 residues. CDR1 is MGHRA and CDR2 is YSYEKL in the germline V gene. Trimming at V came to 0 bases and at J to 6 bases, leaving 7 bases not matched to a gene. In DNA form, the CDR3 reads TGCGCCAGCAGCCAAGAGGACAGGGGGCCACGTGGCGAGCAGTACGTC. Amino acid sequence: CASSQEDRGPRGEQYV.

The CDR3 nucleotides read TGTGCCAGCAGCCACGGACGGGGGAAGCTTCGGGGAACTGAAGCTTTCTTT. It encodes CASSHGRGKLRGTEAFF. This chain connects TRBV11-2 to TRBJ1-1; a possible D gene is TRBD1 (5 bases). Germline CDR1 reads SGHAT; CDR2 reads FQNNGV. Between the trimmed V and J ends, which lost 5 bases and 5 bases, there was a span of 24 bases. The CDR3 runs to 17 residues.

The CDR3 loop is CASSERIAPYNEQFF. The CDR3 DNA reads TGTGCCAGCAGTGAACGAATCGCCCCCTACAATGAGCAGTTCTTC. This chain connects TRBV6-1 to TRBJ2-1; D is undetermined. V lost 2 bases and J lost 2, with 10 bases in between. Germline V lookup: CDR1 MNHNS, CDR2 SASEGT. The CDR3 contains 15 residues.